This T cell receptor (beta chain) was profiled in a study of T cells in localized non-small cell lung cancer. General study findings and limits: A denser population of T cells in blood accompanied longer overall survival. Maximal T cell clonality occurred in uninvolved adjacent lung, with tumor ranking below it. Owing to sequencing of a solitary tumor region, heterogeneity cannot be discounted.

This clone was seen a few times. Its antigen is not identified. With 6 bases removed from V and 10 bases from J, the gap between germline ends came to 13 bases. From germline, CDR1 is DFQATT and CDR2 SNEGSKA (reference sequence). The CDR3 is 11 residues long. Data came from immunoSEQ multiplex PCR; TCRdb stores just in-frame clones and leaves some out. The sample has under 30,000 clones; approximately 86% are singletons. J is TRBJ2-1 and V is TRBV20-1; no reliable D call. The sequence derives from a female donor over 55 with stage I lung adenocarcinoma. Sequencing was performed on peripheral blood, taken before any cancer treatment. CDR3 in amino acids: CSALDGPEQFF. In nucleotides, the CDR3 is TGCAGTGCCCTCGACGGCCCAGAGCAGTTCTTC.